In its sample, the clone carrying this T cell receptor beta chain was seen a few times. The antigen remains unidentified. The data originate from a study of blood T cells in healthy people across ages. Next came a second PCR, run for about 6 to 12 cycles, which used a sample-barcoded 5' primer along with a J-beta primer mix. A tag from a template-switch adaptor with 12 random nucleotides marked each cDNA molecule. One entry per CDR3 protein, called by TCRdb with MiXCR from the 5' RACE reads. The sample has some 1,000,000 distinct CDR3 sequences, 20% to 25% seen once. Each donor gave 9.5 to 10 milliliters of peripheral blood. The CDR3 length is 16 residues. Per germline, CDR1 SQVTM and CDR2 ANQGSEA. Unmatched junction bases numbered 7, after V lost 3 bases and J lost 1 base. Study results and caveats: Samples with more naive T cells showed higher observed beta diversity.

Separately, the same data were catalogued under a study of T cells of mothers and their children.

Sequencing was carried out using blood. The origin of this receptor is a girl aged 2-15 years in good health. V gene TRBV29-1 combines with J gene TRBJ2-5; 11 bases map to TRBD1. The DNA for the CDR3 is TGCAGCGTTGAGGGGGCCGGGACAGGGGGCCAAGAGACCCAGTACTTC. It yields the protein CSVEGAGTGGQETQYF.